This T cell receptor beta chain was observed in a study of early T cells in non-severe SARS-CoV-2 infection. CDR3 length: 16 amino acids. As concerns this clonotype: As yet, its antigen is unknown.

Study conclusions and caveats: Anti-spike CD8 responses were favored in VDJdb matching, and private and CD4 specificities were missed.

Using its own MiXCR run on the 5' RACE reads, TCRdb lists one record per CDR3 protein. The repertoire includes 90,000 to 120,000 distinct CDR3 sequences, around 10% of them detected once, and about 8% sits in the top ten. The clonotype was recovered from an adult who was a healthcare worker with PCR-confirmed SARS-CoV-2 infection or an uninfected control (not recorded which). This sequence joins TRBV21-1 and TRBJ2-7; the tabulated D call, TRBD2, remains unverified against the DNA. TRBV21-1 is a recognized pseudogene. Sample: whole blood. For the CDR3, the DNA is TGTGCCAGCAGCAAAGTCGGACTAGCGGGGCCCATCGAGCAGTACTTC. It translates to CASSKVGLAGPIEQYF.